Shown below are 4 T cell receptor beta chains from a single sample sequenced in a study of Graves' ophthalmopathy and Graves' hyperthyroidism. The authors amplified TCR beta CDR3 regions from RNA transcripts. First-round RT-PCR with HTBI primers preceded a second-round multiplex PCR. TCRdb reprocessed the multiplex PCR reads via MiXCR and lists one record per CDR3 protein. The sample holds about 180,000 distinct CDR3 sequences, roughly two fifths seen once. The sample comprised peripheral blood. The receptors shown here come from a woman between 40 and 50 years old with Graves' ophthalmopathy.

V usage is TRBV7-2 and J usage is TRBJ2-5; possibly TRBD2 for D (6 bases). Between the trimmed V and J ends, which lost 2 bases and 5 bases, there was a span of 9 bases. Germline loops: CDR1 SGHTA, CDR2 FQGNSA. This CDR3 is built from 13 residues. CDR3 nucleotide sequence: TGTGCCAGCAGCTTAAAGGGGAGGGAGACCCAGTACTTC. Amino acid sequence: CASSLKGRETQYF.

There are many counts of this clonotype. The rearrangement joins TRBV6-1 to TRBJ1-1, with D uncertain. In germline, CDR1 is MNHNS, CDR2 SASEGT. The V and J ends lost 2 bases and 0 bases respectively, with 13 bases between them. The CDR3 runs to 16 residues. The CDR3 region is CASSESIAVMNTEAFF. The CDR3 DNA is TGTGCCAGCAGTGAATCAATTGCAGTAATGAACACTGAAGCTTTCTTT.

This clonotype was recorded many times. The gene calls are TRBV27 and TRBJ1-6, with D tentatively TRBD1 (5 bases). The V end lost 5 bases, the J end lost 0 bases, and 17 bases lay between the germline ends. Per the germline V gene, CDR1 is MNHEY and CDR2 is SMNVEV (reference sequence). This CDR3 has 18 amino acids. In DNA, the CDR3 is TGTGCCAGCAGTAGAATCCCGGGACTGCACTCCTATAATTCACCCCTCCACTTT. Translated, it gives CASSRIPGLHSYNSPLHF.

This chain uses TRBV28 with TRBJ1-1; tentative D call: TRBD1 (5 bases). Deletions cut 7 bases from V and 0 bases from J, with 15 bases between. The CDR3 length is 15 residues. Per the germline V gene, CDR1 is MDHEN and CDR2 is SYDVKM. CDR3 coding DNA: TGTGCCAGCACGCCCGGGGGGTTCATGAACACTGAAGCTTTCTTT. Translated, it gives CASTPGGFMNTEAFF. Full variable domain (rest looked up from reference TRBV28 and TRBJ1-1): DVKVTQSSRYLVKRTGEKVFLECVQDMDHENMFWYRQDPGLGLRLIYFSYDVKMKEKGDIPEGYSVSREKKERFSLILESASTNQTSMYLCASTPGGFMNTEAFFGQGTRLTVV.